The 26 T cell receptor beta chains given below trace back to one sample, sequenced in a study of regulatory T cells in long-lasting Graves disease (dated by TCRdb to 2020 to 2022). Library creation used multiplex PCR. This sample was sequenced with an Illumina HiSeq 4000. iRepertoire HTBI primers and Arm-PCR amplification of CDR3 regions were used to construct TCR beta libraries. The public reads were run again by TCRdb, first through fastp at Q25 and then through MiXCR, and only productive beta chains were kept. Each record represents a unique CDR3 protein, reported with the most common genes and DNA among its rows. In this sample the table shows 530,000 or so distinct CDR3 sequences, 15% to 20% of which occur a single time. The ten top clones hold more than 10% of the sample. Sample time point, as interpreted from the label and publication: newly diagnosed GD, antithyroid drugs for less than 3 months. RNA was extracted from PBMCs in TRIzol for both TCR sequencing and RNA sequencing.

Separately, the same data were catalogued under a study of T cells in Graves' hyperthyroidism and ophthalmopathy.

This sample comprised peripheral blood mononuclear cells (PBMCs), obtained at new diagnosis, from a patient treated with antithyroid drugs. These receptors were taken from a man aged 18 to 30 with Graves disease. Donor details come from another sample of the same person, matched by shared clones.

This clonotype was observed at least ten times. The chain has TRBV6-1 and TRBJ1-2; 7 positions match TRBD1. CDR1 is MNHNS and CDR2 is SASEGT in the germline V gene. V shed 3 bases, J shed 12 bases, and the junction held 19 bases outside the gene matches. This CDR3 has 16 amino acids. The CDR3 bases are TGTGCCAGCAGTGAGCCGTCACAACAGGGGTACTCTACCCACACCTTC. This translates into CASSEPSQQGYSTHTF.

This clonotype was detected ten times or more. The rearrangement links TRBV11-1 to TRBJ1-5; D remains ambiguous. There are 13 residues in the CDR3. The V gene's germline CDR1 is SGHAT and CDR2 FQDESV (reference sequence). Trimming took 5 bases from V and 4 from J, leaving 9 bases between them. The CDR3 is CASSLDLNQPQHF. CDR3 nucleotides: TGTGCCAGCAGCCTAGATTTGAATCAGCCCCAGCATTTT. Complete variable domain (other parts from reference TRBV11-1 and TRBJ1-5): EAEVAQSPRYKITEKSQAVAFWCDPISGHATLYWYRQILGQGPELLVQFQDESVVDDSQLPKDRFSAERLKGVDSTLKIQPAELGDSAMYLCASSLDLNQPQHFGDGTRLSIL.

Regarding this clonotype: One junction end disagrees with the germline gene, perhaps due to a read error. The CDR3 bases are TGCAGTGCTAGGACCGTCAGCTCCTACAATGAGCAGTCCTTC. This codes for CSARTVSSYNEQSF. This chain uses TRBV20-1 with TRBJ2-1; D remains unclear. The germline V gene encodes CDR1 DFQATT and CDR2 SNEGSKA (reference sequence). This CDR3 is built from 14 residues.

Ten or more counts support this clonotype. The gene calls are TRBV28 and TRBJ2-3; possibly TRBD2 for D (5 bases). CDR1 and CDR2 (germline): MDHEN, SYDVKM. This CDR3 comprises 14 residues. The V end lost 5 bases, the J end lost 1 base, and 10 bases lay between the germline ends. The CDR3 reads CASSPSSGTDTQYF. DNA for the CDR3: TGTGCCAGCAGTCCTAGCTCCGGCACAGATACGCAGTATTTT.

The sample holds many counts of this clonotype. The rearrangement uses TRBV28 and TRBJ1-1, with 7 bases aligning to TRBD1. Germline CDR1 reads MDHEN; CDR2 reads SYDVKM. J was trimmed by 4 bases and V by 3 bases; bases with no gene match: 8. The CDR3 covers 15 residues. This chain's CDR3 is CASSFSPGGATEAFF. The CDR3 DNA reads TGTGCCAGCAGTTTTTCCCCAGGGGGTGCCACTGAAGCTTTCTTT.

The CDR3 loop reads CASSVRQGSYNEQFF. DNA of the CDR3: TGTGCCAGCAGCGTGCGACAGGGGTCCTACAATGAGCAGTTCTTC. The chain employs TRBV9 and TRBJ2-1; 8 nucleotides line up with TRBD1. Germline CDR1 SGDLS, CDR2 YYNGEE. With 2 bases clipped from V and 1 base from J, the junction kept 2 bases outside the gene matches. This CDR3 contains 15 residues.

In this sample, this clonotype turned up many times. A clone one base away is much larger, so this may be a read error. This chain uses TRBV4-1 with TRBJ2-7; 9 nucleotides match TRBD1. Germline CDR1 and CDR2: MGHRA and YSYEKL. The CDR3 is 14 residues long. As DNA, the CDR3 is TGTGCCAGCAGCCAAGGGACAGGGACCTACGAGCAGTACTTC. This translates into CASSQGTGTYEQYF.

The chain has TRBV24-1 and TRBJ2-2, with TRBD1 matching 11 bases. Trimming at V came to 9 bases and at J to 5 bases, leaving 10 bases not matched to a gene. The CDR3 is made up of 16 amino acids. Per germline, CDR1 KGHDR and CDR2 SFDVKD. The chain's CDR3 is CATGGWDRGSTGELFF. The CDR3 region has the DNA TGTGCCACCGGTGGGTGGGACAGGGGGAGTACCGGGGAGCTGTTTTTT.

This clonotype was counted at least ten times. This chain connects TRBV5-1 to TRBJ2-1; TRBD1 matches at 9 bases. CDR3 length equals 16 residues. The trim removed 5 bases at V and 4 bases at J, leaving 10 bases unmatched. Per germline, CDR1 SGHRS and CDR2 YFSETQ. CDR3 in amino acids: CASRTTTGGPYNEQFF. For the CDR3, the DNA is TGCGCCAGCAGGACTACGACAGGGGGACCTTACAATGAGCAGTTCTTC. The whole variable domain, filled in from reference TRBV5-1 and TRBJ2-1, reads KAGVTQTPRYLIKTRGQQVTLSCSPISGHRSVSWYQQTPGQGLQFLFEYFSETQRNKGNFPGRFSGRQFSNSRSEMNVSTLELGDSALYLCASRTTTGGPYNEQFFGPGTRLTVL.

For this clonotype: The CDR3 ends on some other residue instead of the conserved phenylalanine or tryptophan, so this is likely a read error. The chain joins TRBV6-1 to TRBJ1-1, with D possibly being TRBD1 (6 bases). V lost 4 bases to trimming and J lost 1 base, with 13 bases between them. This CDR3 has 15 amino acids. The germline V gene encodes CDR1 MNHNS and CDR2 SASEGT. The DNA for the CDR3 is TGTGCCAGCAGTGCCTATACGACAGGGAACACTGAAGCTTTCTCT. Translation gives CASSAYTTGNTEAFS.

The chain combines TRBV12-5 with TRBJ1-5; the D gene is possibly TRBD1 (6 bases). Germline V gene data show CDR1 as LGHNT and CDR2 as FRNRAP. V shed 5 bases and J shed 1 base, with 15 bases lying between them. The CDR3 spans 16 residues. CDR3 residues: CASGPRGLGSNQPQHF. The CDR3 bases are TGTGCTAGTGGTCCCCGGGGGCTCGGGAGCAATCAGCCCCAGCATTTT.

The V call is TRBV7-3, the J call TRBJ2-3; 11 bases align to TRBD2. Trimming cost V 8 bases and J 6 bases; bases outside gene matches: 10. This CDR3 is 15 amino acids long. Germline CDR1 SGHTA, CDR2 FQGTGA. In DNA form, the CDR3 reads TGTGCCAGCGGGTCTGGGATAGCGGGAGGGGATACGCAGTATTTT. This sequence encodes CASGSGIAGGDTQYF. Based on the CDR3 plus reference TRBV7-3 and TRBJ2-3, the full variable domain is GAGVSQTPSNKVTEKGKYVELRCDPISGHTALYWYRQSLGQGPEFLIYFQGTGAADDSGLPNDRFFAVRPEGSVSTLKIQRTERGDSAVYLCASGSGIAGGDTQYFGPGTRLTVL.

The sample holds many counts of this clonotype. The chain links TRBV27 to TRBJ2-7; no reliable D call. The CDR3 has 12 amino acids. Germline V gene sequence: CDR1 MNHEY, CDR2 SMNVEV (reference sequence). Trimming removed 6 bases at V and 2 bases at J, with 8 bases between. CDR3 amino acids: CASRKTTYEQYF. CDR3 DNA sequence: TGTGCCAGCAGGAAAACTACCTACGAGCAGTACTTC.

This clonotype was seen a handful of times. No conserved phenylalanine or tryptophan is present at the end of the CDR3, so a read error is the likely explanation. The CDR3 bases are TGTGCCAGCTCAGCGAACAGGGGCTACGAGCAGTACCTC. This encodes CASSANRGYEQYL. The chain couples TRBV18 to TRBJ2-7, with 7 bases matching TRBD1. Losses at the gene ends were 5 bases for V and 3 bases for J; bases not matched to a gene: 4. CDR3 length equals 13 residues. Germline V gives CDR1 KGHSH, CDR2 LQKENI.

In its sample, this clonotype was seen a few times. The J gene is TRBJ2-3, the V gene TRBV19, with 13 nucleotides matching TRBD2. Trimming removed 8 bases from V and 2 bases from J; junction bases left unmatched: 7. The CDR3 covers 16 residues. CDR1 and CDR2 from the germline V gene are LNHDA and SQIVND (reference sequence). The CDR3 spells CASSRLAGGDTDTQYF. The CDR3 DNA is TGTGCCAGTTCTCGACTAGCGGGAGGTGACACAGATACGCAGTATTTT.

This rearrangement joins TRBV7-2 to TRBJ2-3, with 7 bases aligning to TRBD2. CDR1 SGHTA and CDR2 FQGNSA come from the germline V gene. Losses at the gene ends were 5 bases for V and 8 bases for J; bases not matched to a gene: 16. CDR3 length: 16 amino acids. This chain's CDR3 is CASSPGERGPAGTQYF. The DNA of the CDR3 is TGTGCCAGCAGCCCCGGGGAGCGGGGTCCCGCAGGTACGCAGTATTTT.

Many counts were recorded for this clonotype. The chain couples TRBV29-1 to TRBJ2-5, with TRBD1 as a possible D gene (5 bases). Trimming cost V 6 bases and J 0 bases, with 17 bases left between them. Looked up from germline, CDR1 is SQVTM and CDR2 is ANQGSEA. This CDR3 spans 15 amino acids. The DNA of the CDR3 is TGCAGCGTCCCCTCCTGGGCAGGGCACCAAGAGACCCAGTACTTC. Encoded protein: CSVPSWAGHQETQYF.

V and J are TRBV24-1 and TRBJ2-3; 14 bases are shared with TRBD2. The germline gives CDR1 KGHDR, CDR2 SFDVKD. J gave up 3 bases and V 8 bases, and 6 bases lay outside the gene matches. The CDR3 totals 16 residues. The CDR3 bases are TGTGCCACCAAAGGACTAGCGGGAGGAGGTACAGATACGCAGTATTTT. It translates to CATKGLAGGGTDTQYF.

In nucleotides, the CDR3 is TGTGCCATCACCGAAGACAGGGAAGGTCAGCCCCAGCATTTT. Its protein is CAITEDREGQPQHF. The chain is built from TRBV10-3 and TRBJ1-5, with TRBD1 identical over 7 bases. The germline V gene encodes CDR1 ENHRY and CDR2 SYGVKD. The V gene end was trimmed by 7 bases and the J gene end by 6 bases; junction bases not matched to a gene: 9. This CDR3 contains 14 residues.

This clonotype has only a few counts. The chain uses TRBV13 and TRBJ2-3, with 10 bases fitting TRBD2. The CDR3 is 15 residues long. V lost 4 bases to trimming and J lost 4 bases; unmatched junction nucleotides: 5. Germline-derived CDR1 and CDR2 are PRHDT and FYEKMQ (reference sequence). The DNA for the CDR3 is TGTGCCAGCAGCTCCCCAGCGGGAGGGGCAGATACGCAGTATTTT. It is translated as CASSSPAGGADTQYF.

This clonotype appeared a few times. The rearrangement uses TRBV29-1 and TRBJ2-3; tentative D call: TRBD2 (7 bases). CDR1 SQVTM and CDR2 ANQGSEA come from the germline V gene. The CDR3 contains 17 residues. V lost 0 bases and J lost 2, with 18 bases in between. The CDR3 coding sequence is TGCAGCGTTGAAGATCGGGTTGGGAGGGGGATCACAGATACGCAGTATTTT. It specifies CSVEDRVGRGITDTQYF.

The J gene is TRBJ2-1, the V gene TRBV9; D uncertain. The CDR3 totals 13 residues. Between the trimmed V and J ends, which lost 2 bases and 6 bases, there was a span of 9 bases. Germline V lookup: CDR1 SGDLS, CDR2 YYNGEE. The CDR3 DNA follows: TGTGCCAGCAGCGTTCCACTCTCCAATGAGCAGTTCTTC. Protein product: CASSVPLSNEQFF.

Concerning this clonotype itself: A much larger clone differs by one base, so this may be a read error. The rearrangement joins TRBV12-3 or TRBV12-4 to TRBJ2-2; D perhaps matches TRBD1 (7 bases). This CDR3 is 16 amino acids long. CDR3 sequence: CASSHRGTANAGELFF. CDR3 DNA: TGTGCCAGCAGTCATCGGGGGACAGCGAACGCCGGGGAGCTGTTTTTT.

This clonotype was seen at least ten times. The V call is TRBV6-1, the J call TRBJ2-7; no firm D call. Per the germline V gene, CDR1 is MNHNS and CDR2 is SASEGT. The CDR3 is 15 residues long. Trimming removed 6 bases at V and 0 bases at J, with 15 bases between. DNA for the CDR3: TGTGCCAGCAGCTCTTCCGGGCTCGTCTCCTACGAGCAGTACTTC. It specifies CASSSSGLVSYEQYF.

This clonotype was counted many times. CDR3 DNA sequence: TGCGCCAGCAGTTATGGCAGCGGGAGATCTTACAATGAGCAGTTCTTC. Encoded protein: CASSYGSGRSYNEQFF. The chain employs TRBV5-1 and TRBJ2-1; TRBD2 aligns across 8 bases. V was pared by 5 bases and J by 4 bases, with 11 bases of the junction left unmatched. CDR3 length equals 16 residues. CDR1 is SGHRS and CDR2 is YFSETQ in the germline V gene.

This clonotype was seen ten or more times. CDR3 bases: TGTGCCTGGAGTGCAAACACAGTGATCTATGGCTACACCTTC. Translating gives CAWSANTVIYGYTF. This chain uses TRBV30 with TRBJ1-2; no definite D call. Deletions cut 1 base from V and 4 bases from J, with 13 bases between. From germline, CDR1 is GTSNPN and CDR2 SVGIG (reference sequence). The CDR3 totals 14 residues. The variable domain in full, with the rest retrieved from reference TRBV30 and TRBJ1-2, is SQTIHQWPATLVQPVGSPLSLECTVEGTSNPNLYWYRQAAGRGLQLLFYSVGIGQISSEVPQNLSASRPQDRQFILSSKKLLLSDSGFYLCAWSANTVIYGYTFGSGTRLTVV.